A selection of T cell receptor beta chains follows, all from one sample in a study of T cells in Graves' hyperthyroidism and ophthalmopathy. TCRdb redid the calling of the multiplex PCR reads with MiXCR, one entry per CDR3 protein. The table lists around 350,000 distinct CDR3 sequences, about a fifth of them singletons. Material: blood. Receptor source: a woman younger than 35 with Graves' hyperthyroidism. Both conserved end residues are part of each CDR3. The D gene is left open where the match is weak. A row's size may be missing; if present it is once, few, many or a size class.

j_gene | v_gene | d_gene | abundance | CDR3nt | CDR3aa
TRBJ1-2 | TRBV12-3/TRBV12-4 | - | many | TGTGCCAGCAGTTTTCGGGAGGACTATGGCTACACCTTC | CASSFREDYGYTF
TRBJ1-5 | TRBV12-3/TRBV12-4 | TRBD1 | many | TGTGCCAGCAGTTCCCAGGACAGGGAAGTAGCTCAGCCCCAGCATTTT | CASSSQDREVAQPQHF
TRBJ1-2 | TRBV3-1 | - | many | TGTGCCAGCAGCCAAGAGGCGGAGACCTATGGCTACACCTTC | CASSQEAETYGYTF
TRBJ1-6 | TRBV2 | - | - | TGTGCCAGCTTCCGGGACGGGAATTCACCCCTCCACTTT | CASFRDGNSPLHF
TRBJ2-7 | TRBV20-1 | TRBD1 | many | TGCAGTGCTAGAGAAAACGGGCGAAGGGGGACAGACGAGCAGTACTTC | CSARENGRRGTDEQYF
TRBJ1-2 | TRBV7-9 | - | many | TGTGCCAGCAGCCTAGTGGGGGCTCAGAAGGAGAGTGGCTACACCTTC | CASSLVGAQKESGYTF
TRBJ1-1 | TRBV11-1 | - | many | TGTGCCAGCAGCTTAGCCATTGACTCTACGAACACTGAAGCTTTCTTT | CASSLAIDSTNTEAFF
TRBJ2-6 | TRBV6-2/TRBV6-3 | - | - | TGTGCCAGCAGTCCCTTACCCCCGGGGGCTCACTCTGGGGCCAACGTCCTGACTTTC | CASSPLPPGAHSGANVLTF
TRBJ2-5 | TRBV18 | - | many | TGTGCCAGCTCACCACCGATGGTAAAGACCCAGTACTTC | CASSPPMVKTQYF
TRBJ2-1 | TRBV10-3 | - | many | TGTGCCATCAGTGAGTCGTTCGCGTCTTTCCGCAATGAGCAGTTCTTC | CAISESFASFRNEQFF
TRBJ2-7 | TRBV19 | - | - | TGTGCCAGTAGTATGGACAGCTCCTACGAGCAGTACTTC | CASSMDSSYEQYF
TRBJ1-1 | TRBV30 | TRBD1 | - | TGTGCCTGGAGCCGGACAGGGTTGAACACTGAAGCTTTCTTT | CAWSRTGLNTEAFF
TRBJ2-7 | TRBV6-2/TRBV6-3 | TRBD2 | many | TGTGCCAGCAGCCGTGGACTAGCGGGGGCGATGTCCTACGAGCAGTACTTC | CASSRGLAGAMSYEQYF
TRBJ1-5 | TRBV5-1 | TRBD1 | many | TGCGCCAGCAGCGCCTCTACAGGGGGCGATTCTGATAGCAATCAGCCCCAGCATTTT | CASSASTGGDSDSNQPQHF
TRBJ2-7 | TRBV20-1 | TRBD2 | many | TGCAGTGCAAAAACGGGGGGGAAATCCTACGAGCAGTACTTC | CSAKTGGKSYEQYF
TRBJ2-7 | TRBV28 | TRBD1 | - | TGTGCCAGCAGCCCCCGGACAGGGGCCGACGAGCAGTACTTC | CASSPRTGADEQYF
TRBJ2-7 | TRBV29-1 | TRBD1 | - | TGCAGCGTTAAGACAGGGGGTCCTACCTACGAGCAGTACTTC | CSVKTGGPTYEQYF
TRBJ2-5 | TRBV6-2/TRBV6-3 | - | - | TGTGCCAGCTTCCTAGGTGGGCAAGAGACCCAGTACTTC | CASFLGGQETQYF
TRBJ1-1 | TRBV3-1 | - | - | TGTGCCAGCAGCCAAGTTTGGAACACTGAAGCTTTCTTT | CASSQVWNTEAFF
TRBJ2-2 | TRBV6-1 | TRBD2 | many | TGTGCCAGCTCTAAGGCGGGGGTTCTCACCGGGGAGCTGTTTTTT | CASSKAGVLTGELFF
TRBJ1-1 | TRBV6-4 | - | many | TGTGCCAGCAGTGACTCTCCAGGCCCGAACACTGAAGCTTTCTTT | CASSDSPGPNTEAFF
TRBJ1-1 | TRBV27 | - | - | TGTGCCAGCAGTTTCCGAACCGCAGGCACTGAAGCTTTCTTT | CASSFRTAGTEAFF
TRBJ2-5 | TRBV20-1 | - | many | TGCAGTGCTAGACCCCACCGGACGGATTTATTAAGGGCCCAGTACTTC | CSARPHRTDLLRAQYF
TRBJ2-3 | TRBV6-1 | - | few | TGTGCCAGCAGCAACCAAAAAGGACAGCGCACAGATACGCAGTATTTT | CASSNQKGQRTDTQYF
TRBJ2-4 | TRBV6-4 | - | few | TGTGCCAGCAGTGAACTCATAGCCAAAAACATTCAGTACTTC | CASSELIAKNIQYF
TRBJ2-5 | TRBV12-3/TRBV12-4 | - | many | TGTGCCAGCAGTTTATCAAAGAGGGAGACCCAGTACTTC | CASSLSKRETQYF
TRBJ2-7 | TRBV6-2/TRBV6-3 | - | - | TGTGCCAGCAGGGAGGGGATCTCCTACGAGCAGTACTTC | CASREGISYEQYF
TRBJ2-7 | TRBV30 | TRBD1 | many | TGTGCCTGGAGTACCCAGACAGGGACCTACGAGCAGTACTTC | CAWSTQTGTYEQYF
TRBJ1-1 | TRBV20-1 | - | many | TGCAGTGCTAGACTTTTCACTGAAGCTTTCTTT | CSARLFTEAFF
TRBJ1-2 | TRBV20-1 | TRBD1 | many | TGCAGTGCTAGATCTCACATTCAGGGGGCGGTCACCTTC | CSARSHIQGAVTF
TRBJ1-1 | TRBV4-2 | - | - | TGTGCCAGCAGCCAGAAAGTTTGGGATACTGAAGCTTTCTTT | CASSQKVWDTEAFF
TRBJ1-4 | TRBV4-2 | TRBD1 | many | TGTGCCAGCAGCCAAGGGACAGGGACGGGTGAAAAACTGTTTTTT | CASSQGTGTGEKLFF
TRBJ1-1 | TRBV11-1 | - | many | TGTGCCAGCAGCCCGGGCGGGCTCATGAACACTGAAGCTTTCTTT | CASSPGGLMNTEAFF
TRBJ2-2 | TRBV2 | TRBD2 | few | TGTGCCAGCAGTGGGACTAGCGGGGGAAGCGGGGAGCTGTTTTTT | CASSGTSGGSGELFF
TRBJ1-1 | TRBV7-8 | TRBD1 | few | TGTGCCAGCAGCTTAGCTGGGACAGGCGAGGAAGCTTTCTTT | CASSLAGTGEEAFF
TRBJ1-5 | TRBV19 | - | many | TGTGCCAGTAGTCGGAGCGGGCAGGAGCTTCAGCCCCAGCATTTT | CASSRSGQELQPQHF
TRBJ1-1 | TRBV5-1 | - | - | TGCGCCAGCAGCTTGGAACGGGGGAACACTGAAGCTTTCTTT | CASSLERGNTEAFF
TRBJ1-4 | TRBV6-5 | - | - | TGTGCCAGCAGTTATGCCGAGGCCGAAAAACTGTTTTTT | CASSYAEAEKLFF
TRBJ1-2 | TRBV24-1 | - | many | TGTGCCACCAGTGATTTGTTGGGTATGGATGGCTACACCTTC | CATSDLLGMDGYTF
TRBJ1-1 | TRBV7-3 | - | - | TGTGCCAGCAGCTTAGCAGGCCCTGGGGACACTGAAGCTTTCTTT | CASSLAGPGDTEAFF
TRBJ2-5 | TRBV24-1 | - | many | TGTGCCACCAGTGAGACGGGGACACCCGATCAAGAGACCCAGTACTTC | CATSETGTPDQETQYF
TRBJ1-1 | TRBV27 | - | many | TGTGCCAGCAGTTTAATTCCCCTACATAGGAACACTGAAGCTTTCTTT | CASSLIPLHRNTEAFF
TRBJ2-2 | TRBV6-1 | - | many | TGTGCCAGCAGTGAGAGGAGGAACACCGGGGAGCTGTTTTTT | CASSERRNTGELFF
TRBJ1-2 | TRBV5-1 | TRBD1 | many | TGCGCCAGCAGCGTCGAACAGGGGAACTATGGCTACACCTTC | CASSVEQGNYGYTF
TRBJ1-3 | TRBV24-1 | - | many | TGTGCCGCACGGGACACCATATATTTT | CAARDTIYF
TRBJ2-5 | TRBV27 | TRBD1 | many | TGTGCCAGCAGTTGGGGACAGGGCCGGGGTGAGACCCAGTACTTC | CASSWGQGRGETQYF
TRBJ2-2 | TRBV5-1 | - | many | TGCGCCAGCAGCTTGGGTAGCTGGCCCACCGGGGAGCTGTTTTTT | CASSLGSWPTGELFF
TRBJ2-7 | TRBV7-9 | TRBD1 | many | TGTGCCAGCAGCTCCCCGACAGGGACCTACGAGCAGTACTTC | CASSSPTGTYEQYF
TRBJ1-1 | TRBV2 | - | many | TGTGCCACAAAGCAGGGTAGTAACACTGAAGCTTTCTTT | CATKQGSNTEAFF
TRBJ1-1 | TRBV5-1 | - | few | TGCGCCAGCAGCTTGGTCACGGGGGGCGCCGACACTGAAGCTCTCTTT | CASSLVTGGADTEALF
TRBJ2-5 | TRBV20-1 | - | many | TGCAGTGCTAACCAAAGGCGGAGCCAAGAGACCCAGTACTTC | CSANQRRSQETQYF
TRBJ1-2 | TRBV12-3/TRBV12-4 | - | many | TGTGCCAGCAGTCTGTTCCAGGGAGCCTATGGCTACACCTTC | CASSLFQGAYGYTF
TRBJ1-2 | TRBV28 | - | - | TGTGCCAGCAGCCCCGCAGGCGTTAACTATGGCTACACCTTC | CASSPAGVNYGYTF
TRBJ1-6 | TRBV2 | - | many | TGTGCCAGCAGTCGGTCTAGCTCCTATAATTCACCCCTCCACTTT | CASSRSSSYNSPLHF
TRBJ2-5 | TRBV20-1 | TRBD2 | many | TGCAGTGCCCCCCGGCTAGCGGGGAACCAAGAGACCCAGTACTTC | CSAPRLAGNQETQYF
TRBJ1-2 | TRBV12-3/TRBV12-4 | TRBD1 | many | TGTGCCAGCAGCCGACAGGGGTTGTATGGCTACACCTTC | CASSRQGLYGYTF